The next 14 T cell receptor beta chains were all read from a single sample in a study of T cell changes during pregnancy in multiple sclerosis. Assay: immunoSEQ multiplex PCR; the TCRdb copy retains only in-frame clones and omits some. This table holds 59,000 or so clones, roughly nine tenths found once. Source: peripheral blood, taken in the third trimester of pregnancy. These receptor sequences come from a female donor in good health, enrolled as a control in a pregnancy study.

The chain is built from TRBV5-1 and TRBJ2-5; 7 bases agree with TRBD1. The germline V gene has CDR1 SGHRS and CDR2 YFSETQ. Unmatched junction bases numbered 10, after V lost 4 bases and J lost 1 base. The CDR3 contains 16 residues. CDR3 loop: CASSLLSGTVQETQYF. The CDR3 DNA reads TGCGCCAGCAGCCTATTATCCGGGACAGTCCAAGAGACCCAGTACTTC. Full variable domain (remainder filled in from reference TRBV5-1 and TRBJ2-5): KAGVTQTPRYLIKTRGQQVTLSCSPISGHRSVSWYQQTPGQGLQFLFEYFSETQRNKGNFPGRFSGRQFSNSRSEMNVSTLELGDSALYLCASSLLSGTVQETQYFGPGTRLLVL.

This chain joins TRBV11-2 and TRBJ2-5; TRBD2 agrees at 7 bases. The CDR3 totals 16 residues. Looked up from germline, CDR1 is SGHAT and CDR2 is FQNNGV. V shed 1 base and J 2 bases; nucleotides not matched to a gene: 7. In DNA, the CDR3 is TGTGCCAGCAGCTTAGTTGGCGGGAGTGGACAAGAGACCCAGTACTTC. Its protein is CASSLVGGSGQETQYF.

As DNA, the CDR3 is TGTGCCAGCAGCTTAGAAGCAGGCGGGAGAGGGGCAGATACGCAGTATTTT. This sequence encodes CASSLEAGGRGADTQYF. V gene TRBV7-2 combines with J gene TRBJ2-3, with TRBD2 identical over 7 bases. In germline, CDR1 is SGHTA, CDR2 FQGNSA. This CDR3 region has 17 residues. After removal of 1 base from V and 4 bases from J, the junction contained 11 bases not matched to a gene. Drawing the rest from reference TRBV7-2 and TRBJ2-3, the complete variable domain is GAGVSQSPSNKVTEKGKDVELRCDPISGHTALYWYRQSLGQGLEFLIYFQGNSAPDKSGLPSDRFSAERTGGSVSTLTIQRTQQEDSAVYLCASSLEAGGRGADTQYFGPGTRLTVL.

This chain links TRBV7-2 with TRBJ1-5, with 10 bases aligning to TRBD1. The junction had 5 bases not matched to a gene; V was cut back by 5 bases and J by 7 bases. The CDR3 contains 14 residues. Germline V gives CDR1 SGHTA, CDR2 FQGNSA. The CDR3: CASSPTTGGQPQHF. CDR3 DNA: TGTGCCAGCAGCCCTACGACAGGGGGCCAGCCCCAGCATTTT.

The CDR3 coding sequence is TGTGCCAGCAGCTCACGCCGGGAGGACGGGGAGCTGTTTTTT. It codes for CASSSRREDGELFF. The V call is TRBV7-2, the J call TRBJ2-2; 7 bases map to TRBD2. The CDR3 consists of 14 residues. V lost 4 bases to trimming and J lost 7 bases; unmatched junction nucleotides: 6. CDR1 is SGHTA and CDR2 is FQGNSA in the germline V gene.

The chain has TRBV2 and TRBJ2-3, with D possibly matching TRBD2 (5 bases). The length of the CDR3 is 13 residues. V shed 4 bases and J shed 1 base, with 6 bases lying between them. The germline V gene has CDR1 SNHLY and CDR2 FYNNEI. The CDR3 protein is CASSGTRTDTQYF. The CDR3 DNA is TGTGCCAGCAGTGGGACTCGCACAGATACGCAGTATTTT.

The chain couples TRBV28 to TRBJ1-2; no definite D call. V lost 6 bases and J 8 bases, leaving 19 bases between the germline ends. Per germline, CDR1 MDHEN and CDR2 SYDVKM. This CDR3 is built from 14 residues. CDR3 sequence reads: CASSERAEVEGYTF. CDR3 coding DNA: TGTGCCAGCAGCGAGCGTGCCGAAGTTGAGGGCTACACCTTC.

V gene TRBV27 combines with J gene TRBJ2-2, with a weak D call TRBD1 (6 bases). The germline V gene has CDR1 MNHEY and CDR2 SMNVEV (reference sequence). CDR3 length equals 15 residues. Trimming removed 6 bases from V and 7 bases from J, with 18 bases in between. The CDR3, as DNA: TGTGCCAGCAGCCCCTCCACGGACAGCATCGGGGAGCTGTTTTTT. It codes for CASSPSTDSIGELFF.

The chain joins TRBV5-1 to TRBJ1-4; the match to TRBD1 covers 8 bases. The CDR3 has 16 amino acids. The germline V gene encodes CDR1 SGHRS and CDR2 YFSETQ. V gave up 4 bases and J gave up 5 bases; unmatched junction bases: 10. The CDR3 DNA reads as TGCGCCAGCAGCCTTCCCTCGACAGGGGAAAATGAAAAACTGTTTTTT. Encoded protein: CASSLPSTGENEKLFF. Variable domain in full (rest from reference TRBV5-1 and TRBJ1-4): KAGVTQTPRYLIKTRGQQVTLSCSPISGHRSVSWYQQTPGQGLQFLFEYFSETQRNKGNFPGRFSGRQFSNSRSEMNVSTLELGDSALYLCASSLPSTGENEKLFFGSGTQLSVL.

This chain connects TRBV28 to TRBJ2-1, with 7 bases that match TRBD1. With 4 bases clipped from V and 4 bases from J, the junction kept 10 bases outside the gene matches. Germline CDR1 reads MDHEN; CDR2 reads SYDVKM. The CDR3 totals 16 residues. The CDR3 nucleotides are TGTGCCAGCAGTTCATTCCGGGACAGCTTGTACAATGAGCAGTTCTTC. This codes for CASSSFRDSLYNEQFF.

The V and J genes are TRBV30 and TRBJ1-5; D uncertain. V gave up 2 bases and J gave up 1 base, with 9 bases separating them. Germline V gives CDR1 GTSNPN, CDR2 SVGIG (reference sequence). The CDR3 extends over 14 amino acids. This CDR3 reads CAWSITLSNQPQHF. The CDR3 DNA reads as TGTGCCTGGAGTATTACTTTAAGCAATCAGCCCCAGCATTTT.

This clone was found once. Different DNA sequences within this sample yield the same CDR3. The V and J genes are TRBV7-2 and TRBJ2-3; TRBD1 agrees at 8 bases. The CDR3 runs to 15 residues. Trimming at V came to 1 base and at J to 2 bases, leaving 2 bases not matched to a gene. Germline V lookup: CDR1 SGHTA, CDR2 FQGNSA. For the CDR3, the DNA is TGTGCCAGCAGCTTAGGGACAGGGTACACAGATACGCAGTATTTT. Residues: CASSLGTGYTDTQYF. The variable domain in full, completed from reference TRBV7-2 and TRBJ2-3, reads GAGVSQSPSNKVTEKGKDVELRCDPISGHTALYWYRQSLGQGLEFLIYFQGNSAPDKSGLPSDRFSAERTGGSVSTLTIQRTQQEDSAVYLCASSLGTGYTDTQYFGPGTRLTVL.

As concerns this clone: The CDR3 end shows no conserved phenylalanine or tryptophan, and so a read error is likely. No DNA is shown, since the ends of the CDR3 on it are uncertain; the CDR3 is the one TCRdb lists. The chain recombines TRBV7-3 with TRBJ1-4; the D call in the table, TRBD1, was not verified against the DNA. The CDR3 region is 9 residues in length, termini included. Germline CDR1 and CDR2: SGHTA and FQGTGA. This CDR3 is CAPWGRPSY.

The rearrangement joins TRBV4-1 to TRBJ2-1; the match to TRBD2 covers 8 bases. The germline V gene encodes CDR1 MGHRA and CDR2 YSYEKL. The CDR3 contains 17 residues. V lost 1 base and J lost 9; bases outside the gene matches: 14. DNA for the CDR3: TGCGCCAGCAGCCAAGCCTTAAAAGCGGGGGCGGGTGGTGAGCAGTTCTTC. The encoded protein is CASSQALKAGAGGEQFF.